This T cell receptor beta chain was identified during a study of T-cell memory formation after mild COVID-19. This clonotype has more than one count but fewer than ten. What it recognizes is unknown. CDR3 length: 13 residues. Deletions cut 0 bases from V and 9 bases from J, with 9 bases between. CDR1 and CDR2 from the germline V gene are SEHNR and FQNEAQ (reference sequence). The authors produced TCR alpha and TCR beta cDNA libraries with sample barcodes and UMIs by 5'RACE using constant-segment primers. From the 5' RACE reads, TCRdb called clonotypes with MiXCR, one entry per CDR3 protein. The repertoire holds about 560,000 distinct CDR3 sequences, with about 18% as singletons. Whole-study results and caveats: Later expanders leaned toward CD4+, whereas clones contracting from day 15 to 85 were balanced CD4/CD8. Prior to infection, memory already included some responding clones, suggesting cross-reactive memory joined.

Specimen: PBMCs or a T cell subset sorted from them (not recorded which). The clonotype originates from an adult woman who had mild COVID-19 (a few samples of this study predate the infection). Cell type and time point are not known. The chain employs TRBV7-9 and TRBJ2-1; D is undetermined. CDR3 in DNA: TGTGCCAGCAGCTTAGCCACCTGGGGTGAGCAGTTCTTC. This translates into CASSLATWGEQFF. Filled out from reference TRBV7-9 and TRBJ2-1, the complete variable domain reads DTGVSQNPRHKITKRGQNVTFRCDPISEHNRLYWYRQTLGQGPEFLTYFQNEAQLEKSRLLSDRFSAERPKGSFSTLEIQRTEQGDSAMYLCASSLATWGEQFFGPGTRLTVL.